Below, 2 T cell receptor beta chains from the same sample are listed, as sequenced in a study of T cells expressing NK-cell markers. With the 5' RACE reads reprocessed, TCRdb shows one record per CDR3 protein and no DNA. Its clone listing holds 200,000 to 300,000 distinct CDR3 sequences. Sequencing used blood T cells: a sorted CD56 or NKG2C T cell subset, CD4+ or CD8+ T cells, or bulk PBMC T cells (not recorded which). These TCRs come from a man between 18 and 29 years old in good health.

V and J are TRBV6-5 and TRBJ2-2; the D call of TRBD1 rests on TCRdb alone, since no DNA is present to check it. Germline assignment: CDR1 MNHEY and CDR2 SVGAGI. The CDR3 is 17 amino acids. CDR3 region: CASSSPRGGASTGELFF.

V usage is TRBV2 and J usage is TRBJ1-2; checking the TCRdb D call of TRBD1 is not possible without DNA. The CDR3 is 14 amino acids. Germline CDR1 reads SNHLY; CDR2 reads FYNNEI. The CDR3 loop is CASRETEANYGYTF.